This TCR beta chain was retrieved from a study of T-cell reconstitution after alpha-beta-depleted transplantation in children. This clonotype was seen more than once but under ten times. It was with unique molecular identifiers that the TCRbeta library was prepared. TCRdb passed the PCR reads through MiXCR, listing each CDR3 protein once. The table includes a few hundred thousand distinct CDR3 sequences, 10% to 15% detected once. CDR1 and CDR2 from the germline V gene are SEHNR and FQNEAQ (reference sequence). The CDR3 is 12 residues long. Trimming left V 10 bases short and J 4 bases short, with 13 bases between.

This specimen consisted of PBMCs, mostly from graft donor cells, obtained 360 days after TCRalphabeta/CD19-depleted stem cell transplant. The sequence was obtained from a male patient younger than 18 who had a stem cell transplant for acute myeloid leukemia, so the T cells may come from the graft donor. This rearrangement joins TRBV7-9 to TRBJ1-1; D is uncertain. CDR3: CAIQAGSTEAFF. CDR3 in DNA: TGTGCCATCCAGGCGGGGTCCACTGAAGCTTTCTTT. The entire variable domain, with the rest obtained from reference TRBV7-9 and TRBJ1-1, is as follows: DTGVSQNPRHKITKRGQNVTFRCDPISEHNRLYWYRQTLGQGPEFLTYFQNEAQLEKSRLLSDRFSAERPKGSFSTLEIQRTEQGDSAMYLCAIQAGSTEAFFGQGTRLTVV.